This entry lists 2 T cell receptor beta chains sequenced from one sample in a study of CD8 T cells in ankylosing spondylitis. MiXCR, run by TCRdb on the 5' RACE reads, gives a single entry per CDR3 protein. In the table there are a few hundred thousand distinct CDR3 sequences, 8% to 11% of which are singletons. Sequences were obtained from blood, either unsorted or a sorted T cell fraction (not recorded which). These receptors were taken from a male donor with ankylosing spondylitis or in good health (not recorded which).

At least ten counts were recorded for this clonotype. CDR3: CSVGALGNTEAFF. The DNA of the CDR3 is TGCAGCGTTGGCGCTTTGGGAAACACTGAAGCTTTCTTT. The chain couples TRBV29-1 to TRBJ1-1; D not certain. In germline, CDR1 is SQVTM, CDR2 ANQGSEA. The CDR3 extends over 13 amino acids. V gave up 4 bases and J gave up 2 bases, with 11 bases separating them.

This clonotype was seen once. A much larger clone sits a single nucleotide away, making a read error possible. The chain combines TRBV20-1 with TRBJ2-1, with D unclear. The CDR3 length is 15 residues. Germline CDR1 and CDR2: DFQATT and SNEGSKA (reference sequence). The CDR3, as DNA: TGCAGTGCTATTACAGAACCAGACTCCTTCAATGAGCAGTTCTTC. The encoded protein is CSAITEPDSFNEQFF.